What follows is one T cell receptor beta chain and its context. Its target is unknown. These data come from a study of OX40 agonist ivuxolimab in advanced cancers. Study context: It was permissible to have had prior anti-PD-1, anti-PD-L1 or anti-CTLA-4 therapy, and over 35% had some. Overall study results and limits: Clonal expansion from baseline to week 6 occurred in both CD4+ and CD8+ T cells.

TCRdb's table, derived via immunoSEQ multiplex PCR, lists solely in-frame clones and lacks some. Altogether approximately 68,000 clones are present, approximately 90% being singletons, with the ten largest covering roughly 0.94%. V lost 1 base and J 4 bases, leaving 14 bases between the germline ends. Germline lookup yields CDR1 SGHNT and CDR2 YENEEA. This CDR3 has 16 amino acids. The sequence was obtained from an adult with an advanced solid tumor such as melanoma, head and neck, liver or kidney cancer. The sample consisted of CD4+ or CD8+ T cells sorted from blood, taken in a trial of the OX40 agonist ivuxolimab. This chain joins TRBV11-3 and TRBJ2-1; no firm D call. CDR3 region: CASSLGQNPLYNEQFF. In DNA form, the CDR3 reads TGTGCCAGCAGCTTAGGGCAGAATCCCCTTTACAATGAGCAGTTCTTC.